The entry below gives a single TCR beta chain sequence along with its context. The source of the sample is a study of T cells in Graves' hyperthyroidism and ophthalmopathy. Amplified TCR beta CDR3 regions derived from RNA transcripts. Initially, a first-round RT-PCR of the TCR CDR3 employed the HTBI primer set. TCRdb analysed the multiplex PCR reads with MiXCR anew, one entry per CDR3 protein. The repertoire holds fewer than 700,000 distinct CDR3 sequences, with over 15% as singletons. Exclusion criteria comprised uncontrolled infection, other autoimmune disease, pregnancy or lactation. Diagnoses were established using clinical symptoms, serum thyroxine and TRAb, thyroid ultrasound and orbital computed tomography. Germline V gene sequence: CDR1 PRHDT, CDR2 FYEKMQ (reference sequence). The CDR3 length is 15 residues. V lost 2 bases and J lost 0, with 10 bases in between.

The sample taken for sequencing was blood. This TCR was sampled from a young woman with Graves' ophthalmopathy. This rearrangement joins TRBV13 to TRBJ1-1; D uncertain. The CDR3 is CASSLFGSLNTEAFF. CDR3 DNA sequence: TGTGCCAGCAGCTTATTCGGCAGCCTGAACACTGAAGCTTTCTTT. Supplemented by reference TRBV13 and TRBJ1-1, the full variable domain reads AAGVIQSPRHLIKEKRETATLKCYPIPRHDTVYWYQQGPGQDPQFLISFYEKMQSDKGSIPDRFSAQQFSDYHSELNMSSLELGDSALYFCASSLFGSLNTEAFFGQGTRLTVV.